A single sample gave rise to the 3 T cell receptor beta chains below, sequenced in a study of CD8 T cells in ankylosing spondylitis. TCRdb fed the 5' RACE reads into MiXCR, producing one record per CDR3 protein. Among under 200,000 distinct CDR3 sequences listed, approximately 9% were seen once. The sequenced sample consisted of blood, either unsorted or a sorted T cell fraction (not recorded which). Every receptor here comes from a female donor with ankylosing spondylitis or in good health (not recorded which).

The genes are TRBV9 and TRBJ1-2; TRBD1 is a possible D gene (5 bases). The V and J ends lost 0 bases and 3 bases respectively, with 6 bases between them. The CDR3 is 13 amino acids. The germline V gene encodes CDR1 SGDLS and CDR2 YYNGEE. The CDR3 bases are TGTGCCAGCAGCGTAGCACAGGACTATGGCTACACCTTC. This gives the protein CASSVAQDYGYTF.

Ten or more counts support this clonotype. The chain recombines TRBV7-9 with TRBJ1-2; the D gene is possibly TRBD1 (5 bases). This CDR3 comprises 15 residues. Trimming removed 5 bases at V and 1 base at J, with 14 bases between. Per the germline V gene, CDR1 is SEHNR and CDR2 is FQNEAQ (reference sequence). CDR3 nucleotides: TGTGCCAGCAGCAACCTTACAGGAATTAACTATGGCTACACCTTC. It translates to CASSNLTGINYGYTF.

The CDR3, as DNA: TGTGCCTGGAGTGTTCTTCAGCGGGAGGGGAACAATGAGCAGTTCTTC. Its protein product is CAWSVLQREGNNEQFF. This rearrangement joins TRBV30 to TRBJ2-1, with TRBD2 matching 10 bases. J gave up 5 bases and V 0 bases, and 7 bases lay outside the gene matches. The CDR3 consists of 16 residues. CDR1 is GTSNPN and CDR2 is SVGIG in the germline V gene (reference sequence).